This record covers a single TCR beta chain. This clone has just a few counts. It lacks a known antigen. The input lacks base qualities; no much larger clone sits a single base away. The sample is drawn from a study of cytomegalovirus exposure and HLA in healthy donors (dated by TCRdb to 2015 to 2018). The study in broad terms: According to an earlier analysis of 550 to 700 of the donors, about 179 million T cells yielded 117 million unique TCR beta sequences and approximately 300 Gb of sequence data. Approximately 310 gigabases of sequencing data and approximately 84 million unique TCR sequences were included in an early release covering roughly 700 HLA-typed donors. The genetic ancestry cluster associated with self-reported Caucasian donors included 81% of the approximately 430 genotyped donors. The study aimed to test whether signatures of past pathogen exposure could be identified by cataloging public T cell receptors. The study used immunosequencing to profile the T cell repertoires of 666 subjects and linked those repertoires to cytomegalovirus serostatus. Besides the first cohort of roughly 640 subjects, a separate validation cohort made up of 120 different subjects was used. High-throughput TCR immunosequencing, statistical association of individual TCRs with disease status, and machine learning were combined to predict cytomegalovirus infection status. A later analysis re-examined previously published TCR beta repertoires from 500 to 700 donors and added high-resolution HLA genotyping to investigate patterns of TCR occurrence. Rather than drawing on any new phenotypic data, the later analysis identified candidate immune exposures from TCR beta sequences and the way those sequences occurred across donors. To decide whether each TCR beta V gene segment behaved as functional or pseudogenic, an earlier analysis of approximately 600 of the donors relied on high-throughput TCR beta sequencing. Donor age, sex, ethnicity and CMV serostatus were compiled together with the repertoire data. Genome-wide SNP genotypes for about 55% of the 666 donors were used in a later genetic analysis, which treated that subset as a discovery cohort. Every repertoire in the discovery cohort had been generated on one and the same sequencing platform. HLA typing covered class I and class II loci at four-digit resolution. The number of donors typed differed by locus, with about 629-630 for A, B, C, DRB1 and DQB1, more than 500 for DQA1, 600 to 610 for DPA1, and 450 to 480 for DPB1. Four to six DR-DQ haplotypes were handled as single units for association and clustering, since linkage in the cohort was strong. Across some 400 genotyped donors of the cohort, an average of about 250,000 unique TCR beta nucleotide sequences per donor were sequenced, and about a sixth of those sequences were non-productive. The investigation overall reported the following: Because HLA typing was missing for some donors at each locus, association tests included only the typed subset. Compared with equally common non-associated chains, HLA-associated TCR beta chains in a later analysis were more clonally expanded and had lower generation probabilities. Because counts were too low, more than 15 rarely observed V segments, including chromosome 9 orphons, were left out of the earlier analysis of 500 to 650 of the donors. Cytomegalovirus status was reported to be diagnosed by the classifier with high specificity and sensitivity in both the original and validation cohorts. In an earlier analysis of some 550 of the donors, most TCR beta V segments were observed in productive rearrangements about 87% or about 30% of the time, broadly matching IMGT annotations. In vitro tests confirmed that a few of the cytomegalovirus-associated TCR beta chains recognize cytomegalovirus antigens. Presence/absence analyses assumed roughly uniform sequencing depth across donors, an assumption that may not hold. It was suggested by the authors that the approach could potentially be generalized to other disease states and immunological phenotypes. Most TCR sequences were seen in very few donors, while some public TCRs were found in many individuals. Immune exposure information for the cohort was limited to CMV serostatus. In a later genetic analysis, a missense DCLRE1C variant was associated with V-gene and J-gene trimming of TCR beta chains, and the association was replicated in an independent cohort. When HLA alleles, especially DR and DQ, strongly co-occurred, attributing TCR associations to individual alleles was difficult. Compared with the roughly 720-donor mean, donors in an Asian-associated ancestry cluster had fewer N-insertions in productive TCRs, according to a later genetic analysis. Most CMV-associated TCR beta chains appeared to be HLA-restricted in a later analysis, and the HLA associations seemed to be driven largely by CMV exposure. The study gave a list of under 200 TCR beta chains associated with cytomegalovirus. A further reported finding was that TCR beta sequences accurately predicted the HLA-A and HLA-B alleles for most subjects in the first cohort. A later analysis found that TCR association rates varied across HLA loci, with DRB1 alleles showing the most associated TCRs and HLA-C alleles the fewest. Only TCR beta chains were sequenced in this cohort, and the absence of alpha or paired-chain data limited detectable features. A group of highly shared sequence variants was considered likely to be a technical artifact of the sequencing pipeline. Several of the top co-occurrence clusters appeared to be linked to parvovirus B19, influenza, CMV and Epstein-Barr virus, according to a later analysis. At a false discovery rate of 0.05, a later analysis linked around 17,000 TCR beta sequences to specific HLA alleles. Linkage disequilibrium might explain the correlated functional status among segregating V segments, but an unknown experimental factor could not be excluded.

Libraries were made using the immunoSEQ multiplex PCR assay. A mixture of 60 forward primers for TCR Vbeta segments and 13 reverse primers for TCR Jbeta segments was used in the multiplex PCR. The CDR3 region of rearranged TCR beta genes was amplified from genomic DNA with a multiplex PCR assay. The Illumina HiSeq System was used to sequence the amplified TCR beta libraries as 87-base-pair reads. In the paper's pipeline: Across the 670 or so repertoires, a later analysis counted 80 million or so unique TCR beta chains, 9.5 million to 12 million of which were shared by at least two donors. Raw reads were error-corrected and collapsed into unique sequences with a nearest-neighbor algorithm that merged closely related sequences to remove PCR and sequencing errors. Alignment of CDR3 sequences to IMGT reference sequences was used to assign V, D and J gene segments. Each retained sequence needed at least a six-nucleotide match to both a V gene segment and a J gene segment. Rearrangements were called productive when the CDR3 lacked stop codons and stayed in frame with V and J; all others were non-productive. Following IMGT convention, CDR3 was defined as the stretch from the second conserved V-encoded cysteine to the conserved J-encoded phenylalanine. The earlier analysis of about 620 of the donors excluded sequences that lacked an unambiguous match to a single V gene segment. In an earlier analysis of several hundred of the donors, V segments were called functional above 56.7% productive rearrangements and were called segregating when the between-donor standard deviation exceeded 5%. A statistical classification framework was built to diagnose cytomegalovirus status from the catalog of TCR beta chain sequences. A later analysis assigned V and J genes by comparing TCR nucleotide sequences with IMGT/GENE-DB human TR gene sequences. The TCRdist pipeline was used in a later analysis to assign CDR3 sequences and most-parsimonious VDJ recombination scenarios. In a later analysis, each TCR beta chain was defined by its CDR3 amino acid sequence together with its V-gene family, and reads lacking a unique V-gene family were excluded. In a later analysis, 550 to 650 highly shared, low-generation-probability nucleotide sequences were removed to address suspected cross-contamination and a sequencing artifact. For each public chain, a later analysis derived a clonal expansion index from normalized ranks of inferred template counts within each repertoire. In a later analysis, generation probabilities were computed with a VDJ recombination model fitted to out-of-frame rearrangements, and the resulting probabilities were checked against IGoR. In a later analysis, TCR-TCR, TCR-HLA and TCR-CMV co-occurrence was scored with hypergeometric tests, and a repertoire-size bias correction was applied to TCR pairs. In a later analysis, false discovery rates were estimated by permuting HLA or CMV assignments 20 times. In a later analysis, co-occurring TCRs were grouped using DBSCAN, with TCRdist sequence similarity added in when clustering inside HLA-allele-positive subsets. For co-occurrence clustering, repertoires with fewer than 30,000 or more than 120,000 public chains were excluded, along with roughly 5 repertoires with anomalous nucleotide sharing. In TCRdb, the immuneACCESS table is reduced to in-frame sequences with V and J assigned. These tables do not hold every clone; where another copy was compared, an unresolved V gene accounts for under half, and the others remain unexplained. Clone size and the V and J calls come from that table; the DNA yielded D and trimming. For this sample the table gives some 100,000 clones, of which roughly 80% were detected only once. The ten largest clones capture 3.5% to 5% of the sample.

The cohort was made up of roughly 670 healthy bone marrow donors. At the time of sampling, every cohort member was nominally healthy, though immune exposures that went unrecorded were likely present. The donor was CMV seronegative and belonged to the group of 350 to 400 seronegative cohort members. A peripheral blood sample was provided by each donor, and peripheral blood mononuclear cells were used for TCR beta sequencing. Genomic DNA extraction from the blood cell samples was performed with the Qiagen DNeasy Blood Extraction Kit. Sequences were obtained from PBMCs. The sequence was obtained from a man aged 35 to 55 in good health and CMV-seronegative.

The nucleotide sequence reads as follows: TGTGCCAGCAGTTACGACAGACAATATGGCTACACCTTC. Protein translation: CASSYDRQYGYTF. The rearranged chain carries TRBV6-6 and TRBJ1-2; TRBD1 might be the D gene, on 5 matching bases. CDR1 MNHNY and CDR2 SVGAGI are derived from the germline V gene (reference sequence). The CDR3 runs 13 amino acids, cysteine and phenylalanine included. Of the read, only the CDR3 DNA is kept; its 39 bases are in frame from base 1. Relative to germline, V is 2 bases shorter and J is 5 bases shorter, with 9 bases between their ends.